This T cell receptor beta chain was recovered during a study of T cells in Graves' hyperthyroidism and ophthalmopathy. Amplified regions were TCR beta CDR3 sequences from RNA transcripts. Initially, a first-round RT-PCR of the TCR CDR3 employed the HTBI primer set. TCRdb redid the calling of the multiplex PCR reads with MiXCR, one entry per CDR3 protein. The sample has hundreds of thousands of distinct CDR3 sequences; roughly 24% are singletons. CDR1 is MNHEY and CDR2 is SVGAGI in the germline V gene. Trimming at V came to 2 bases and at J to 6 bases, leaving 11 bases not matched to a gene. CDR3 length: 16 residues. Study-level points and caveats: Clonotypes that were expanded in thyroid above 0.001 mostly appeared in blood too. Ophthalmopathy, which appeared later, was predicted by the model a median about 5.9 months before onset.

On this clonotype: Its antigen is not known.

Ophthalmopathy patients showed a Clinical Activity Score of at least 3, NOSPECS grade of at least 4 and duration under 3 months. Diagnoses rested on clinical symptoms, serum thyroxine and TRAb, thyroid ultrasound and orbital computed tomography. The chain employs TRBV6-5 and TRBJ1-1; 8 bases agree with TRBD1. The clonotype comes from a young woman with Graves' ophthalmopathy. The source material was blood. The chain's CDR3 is CASSYPTGGGKAEAFF. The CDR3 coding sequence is TGTGCCAGCAGTTACCCAACAGGGGGGGGTAAGGCTGAAGCTTTCTTT.